The 29 T cell receptor beta chains listed next were all sequenced from one sample in a study of neurological immune-mediated disorders. MiXCR, run by TCRdb on the 5' RACE reads, gives a single entry per CDR3 protein. The sample yields tens of thousands of distinct CDR3 sequences, 13% to 15% seen once. Sequencing input: PBMCs. The receptors were sampled from a woman between 45 and 60 years old in good health.

On this clonotype itself: A much larger clone lies one base from this, so it may be a read error. CDR3 in DNA: TGCAGTGCTTTTGTTAACGGGGGGGAAGGCATCGGGGAGCTGTTTTTT. This gives the protein CSAFVNGGEGIGELFF. The chain joins TRBV20-1 to TRBJ2-2; 8 bases align to TRBD2. CDR3 length: 16 amino acids. The V and J ends lost 5 bases and 7 bases, in that order; junction bases with no gene match: 15. In germline, CDR1 is DFQATT, CDR2 SNEGSKA (reference sequence).

This clonotype appeared many times. The J gene is TRBJ2-6, the V gene TRBV20-1; tentative D call: TRBD2 (5 bases). Germline CDR1 reads DFQATT; CDR2 reads SNEGSKA (reference sequence). This CDR3 comprises 14 residues. Trimming stripped 5 bases from V and 0 bases from J, with 8 bases between. The CDR3 bases are TGCAGTGCTGAGGGAGTCTCTGGGGCCAACGTCCTGACTTTC. Its translation: CSAEGVSGANVLTF.

J is TRBJ2-7 and V is TRBV12-3 or TRBV12-4; 9 positions match TRBD2. The trim removed 6 bases at V and 4 bases at J, leaving 4 bases unmatched. This CDR3 region has 13 residues. The CDR3 spells CASRGTSTYEQYF. Written as DNA, the CDR3 is TGTGCCAGCAGGGGGACTAGCACTTACGAGCAGTACTTC.

This clonotype was detected many times. This chain joins TRBV20-1 and TRBJ1-4; no definite D call. There are 14 residues in the CDR3. CDR1 DFQATT and CDR2 SNEGSKA come from the germline V gene (reference sequence). Trimming stripped 6 bases from V and 2 bases from J, with 13 bases between. The DNA for the CDR3 is TGCAGTGCCCTTGAGGGCTGGACTAATGAAAAACTGTTTTTT. Protein sequence: CSALEGWTNEKLFF.

V gene TRBV25-1 combines with J gene TRBJ2-7, with a possible D match to TRBD2 (5 bases). Deletions cut 6 bases from V and 5 bases from J, with 17 bases between. The CDR3 is made up of 14 amino acids. CDR1 MGHDK and CDR2 SYGVNS come from the germline V gene. The CDR3 is CASSLTGESNEQYF. CDR3 coding DNA: TGTGCCAGCAGCTTAACCGGGGAATCTAACGAGCAGTACTTC.

This clonotype came up many times. This chain uses TRBV11-1 with TRBJ2-7; 9 bases are shared with TRBD1. The CDR3 loop spans 15 amino acids. Germline CDR1 SGHAT, CDR2 FQDESV (reference sequence). V shed 4 bases, J shed 3 bases, and the junction held 7 bases outside the gene matches. The CDR3 DNA reads TGTGCCAGCAGCTACGGGACAGGGCAATTCTACGAGCAGTACTTC. Amino acids: CASSYGTGQFYEQYF. Looking up the rest from reference TRBV11-1 and TRBJ2-7 gives the full variable domain: EAEVAQSPRYKITEKSQAVAFWCDPISGHATLYWYRQILGQGPELLVQFQDESVVDDSQLPKDRFSAERLKGVDSTLKIQPAELGDSAMYLCASSYGTGQFYEQYFGPGTRLTVT.

This clonotype appeared many times. The V gene is TRBV7-8, the J gene TRBJ2-5, with D possibly being TRBD1 (5 bases). V lost 7 bases and J 5 bases, leaving 26 bases between the germline ends. Looked up from germline, CDR1 is SGHVS and CDR2 is FQNEAQ. The CDR3 is made up of 17 amino acids. The CDR3 sequence: CASTIQGVDAGAETQYF. In DNA, the CDR3 is TGTGCCAGCACCATACAAGGGGTTGATGCTGGGGCTGAGACCCAGTACTTC.

The V and J genes are TRBV9 and TRBJ2-1; TRBD2 agrees at 10 bases. The CDR3 has 15 residues. V lost 0 bases to trimming and J lost 3 bases; unmatched junction nucleotides: 0. In germline, CDR1 is SGDLS, CDR2 YYNGEE. The CDR3 region is CASSVVAGGYNEQFF. CDR3 sequence (DNA): TGTGCCAGCAGCGTAGTAGCGGGAGGCTACAATGAGCAGTTCTTC.

The chain carries TRBV27 and TRBJ1-4; D remains unclear. V was shortened by 5 bases and J by 4 bases, with 14 bases between the two germline ends. The CDR3 spans 15 residues. CDR1 and CDR2 from the germline V gene are MNHEY and SMNVEV (reference sequence). CDR3 protein: CASSTTWALNEKLFF. CDR3 DNA sequence: TGTGCCAGCAGTACCACCTGGGCCCTTAATGAAAAACTGTTTTTT.

The sample holds a few counts of this clonotype. This chain joins TRBV6-5 and TRBJ2-7; TRBD1 matches at 7 bases. Germline-derived CDR1 and CDR2 are MNHEY and SVGAGI. V trimming: 0 bases; J trimming: 4 bases; junction bases outside the gene matches: 9. The CDR3 totals 16 residues. The CDR3 spells CASSYSAGTEIYEQYF. DNA for the CDR3: TGTGCCAGCAGTTACTCAGCCGGGACAGAAATTTACGAGCAGTACTTC.

In this sample, this clonotype turned up many times. The chain is built from TRBV29-1 and TRBJ2-7, with no clear D. Trimming took off 6 bases at V and 0 bases at J, with 15 bases between the two ends. This CDR3 is 14 amino acids long. Germline V CDR1 and CDR2: SQVTM, ANQGSEA. CDR3: CSVGRNPGSYEQYF. CDR3 DNA: TGCAGCGTCGGGCGTAACCCGGGCTCCTACGAGCAGTACTTC.

In its sample, this clonotype was seen many times. V usage is TRBV7-9 and J usage is TRBJ2-2, with D perhaps TRBD1 (7 bases). The CDR3 sequence is 14 residues long. The V and J ends lost 6 bases and 9 bases respectively, with 17 bases between them. CDR1 and CDR2 from the germline V gene are SEHNR and FQNEAQ (reference sequence). The CDR3 region has the DNA TGTGCCAGCAGGCCGCCAGGGGGGCTGAGGGAGCTGTTTTTT. Translated: CASRPPGGLRELFF.

This clonotype was detected ten times or more. The CDR3 here is CASSLETGQGARETQYF. The CDR3 nucleotides are TGCGCCAGCAGCTTGGAGACGGGACAGGGGGCTCGAGAGACCCAGTACTTC. The rearrangement links TRBV5-1 to TRBJ2-5; 12 bases map to TRBD1. This CDR3 is 17 amino acids long. The J segment lost 4 bases and the V segment lost 0 bases, leaving 7 bases of the junction unmatched. Germline V lookup: CDR1 SGHRS, CDR2 YFSETQ.

This clonotype was counted many times. The V and J genes are TRBV5-1 and TRBJ2-1, with D maybe TRBD2 (6 bases). In germline, CDR1 is SGHRS, CDR2 YFSETQ. Trimming took off 5 bases at V and 10 bases at J, with 16 bases between the two ends. The CDR3 has 13 residues. CDR3 sequence: CASREGLGEEQFF. The CDR3 nucleotides read TGCGCCAGCAGGGAGGGATTAGGTGAAGAGCAGTTCTTC.

This clonotype has at least ten counts. The J gene is TRBJ1-5, the V gene TRBV5-1; perhaps TRBD1 as D (6 bases). Germline V gene sequence: CDR1 SGHRS, CDR2 YFSETQ. CDR3 length: 13 residues. With 0 bases removed from V and 11 bases from J, the gap between germline ends came to 12 bases. This CDR3 is CASSLDGGQAQHF. For the CDR3, the DNA is TGCGCCAGCAGCTTGGACGGGGGGCAGGCCCAGCATTTT.

The table lists this clonotype with a few counts. The chain employs TRBV28 and TRBJ1-5; the match to TRBD1 covers 9 bases. The germline V gene encodes CDR1 MDHEN and CDR2 SYDVKM. The CDR3 length is 14 residues. The V segment lost 4 bases and the J segment 6 bases; nucleotides outside the gene matches: 4. The CDR3 nucleotides are TGTGCCAGCAGTTCCGGGGACAGGGTTCAGCCCCAGCATTTT. It translates to CASSSGDRVQPQHF.

This clonotype was seen many times. The rearrangement uses TRBV11-2 and TRBJ1-2, with 9 bases fitting TRBD1. Germline V lookup: CDR1 SGHAT, CDR2 FQNNGV. V was pared by 5 bases and J by 8 bases, with 9 bases of the junction left unmatched. The length of the CDR3 is 14 residues. In DNA form, the CDR3 reads TGTGCCAGCAGCCTTCAGAGGACAGGGGAAGGCTACACCTTC. Translated: CASSLQRTGEGYTF.

This clonotype was recorded at least ten times. The chain joins TRBV7-2 to TRBJ2-2; a weak D match, TRBD1 (5 bases). Trimming cost V 3 bases and J 4 bases, with 9 bases left between them. The germline V gene encodes CDR1 SGHTA and CDR2 FQGNSA. CDR3 length: 14 residues. CDR3 nucleotide sequence: TGTGCCAGCAGCTTTCAGGGATTCACCGGGGAGCTGTTTTTT. Amino acids: CASSFQGFTGELFF.

This clonotype was seen many times. V usage is TRBV6-5 and J usage is TRBJ1-2; 8 bases agree with TRBD1. Germline CDR1 reads MNHEY; CDR2 reads SVGAGI. The junction had 6 bases not matched to a gene; V was cut back by 2 bases and J by 7 bases. The CDR3 is 14 amino acids. The CDR3 protein is CASSYAGGPSGYTF. The CDR3 DNA follows: TGTGCCAGCAGTTACGCAGGGGGCCCCAGTGGCTACACCTTC.

This clonotype has a count of ten or more. The chain employs TRBV15 and TRBJ2-7, with TRBD1 matching 7 bases. This CDR3 has 15 amino acids. In germline, CDR1 is LNHNV, CDR2 YYDKDF (reference sequence). The V segment lost 1 base and the J segment 4 bases; nucleotides outside the gene matches: 7. DNA of the CDR3: TGTGCCACCAGCAGAGCCTCACAGGGGTCATACGAGCAGTACTTC. Amino acids: CATSRASQGSYEQYF.

In this sample, this clonotype turned up many times. The chain has TRBV5-1 and TRBJ2-1; D uncertain. Trimming shortened V by 0 bases and J by 5 bases, and 6 bases separated the two germline ends. Germline-derived CDR1 and CDR2 are SGHRS and YFSETQ. The CDR3 loop spans 13 amino acids. CDR3 coding DNA: TGCGCCAGCAGCTTGGGGTCAAACAATGAGCAGTTCTTC. Its translation is CASSLGSNNEQFF.

The sample holds many counts of this clonotype. V is TRBV15 and J is TRBJ2-5; D call uncertain. This CDR3 is built from 16 residues. V dropped 1 base and J dropped 0 bases, with 12 bases sitting between them. Germline V gene sequence: CDR1 LNHNV, CDR2 YYDKDF (reference sequence). In nucleotides, the CDR3 is TGTGCCACCAGCAGAGTGGGCCTAAGTAACCAAGAGACCCAGTACTTC. Encoded protein: CATSRVGLSNQETQYF.

This clonotype was counted at least ten times. The genes are TRBV3-1 and TRBJ1-5; TRBD1 aligns across 7 bases. With V trimmed by 2 bases and J by 7 bases, 5 bases remained unmatched. Per germline, CDR1 LGHDT and CDR2 YNNKEL (reference sequence). The CDR3 has 14 residues. The CDR3 DNA is TGTGCCAGCAGCCAACGGACAGGCGACCAGCCCCAGCATTTT. Amino acid sequence: CASSQRTGDQPQHF.

Only a few counts were recorded for this clonotype. This sequence joins TRBV5-1 and TRBJ2-5, with 8 bases lining up with TRBD2. Germline V lookup: CDR1 SGHRS, CDR2 YFSETQ. CDR3 size: 17 residues. V lost 0 bases to trimming and J lost 6 bases; unmatched junction nucleotides: 13. DNA of the CDR3: TGCGCCAGCAGCTTGGGGACTAGCCCCGCCCAAAGGAAGACCCAGTACTTC. Translating it yields CASSLGTSPAQRKTQYF.

This clonotype has just a few counts. The chain recombines TRBV20-1 with TRBJ1-6; TRBD1 might be the D (6 bases). Trimming removed 6 bases at V and 3 bases at J, with 18 bases between. The CDR3 covers 16 residues. Germline values: CDR1 DFQATT, CDR2 SNEGSKA (reference sequence). The DNA for the CDR3 is TGCAGTGCGGAGGAGGGGGACGGTATCTATAATTCACCCCTCCACTTT. It yields the protein CSAEEGDGIYNSPLHF.

This clonotype appeared many times. This rearrangement joins TRBV15 to TRBJ2-5; D may be TRBD2 (5 bases). Trimming took off 5 bases at V and 6 bases at J, with 22 bases between the two ends. This CDR3 has 16 amino acids. CDR1 is LNHNV and CDR2 is YYDKDF in the germline V gene (reference sequence). The CDR3 loop is CATSVRADPPGKTQYF. The CDR3 region has the DNA TGTGCCACCAGCGTCCGCGCGGACCCCCCGGGAAAGACCCAGTACTTC.

The chain is built from TRBV5-1 and TRBJ1-1, with D unclear. V lost 0 bases, J lost 7 bases, and 4 bases lay in between. Germline V lookup: CDR1 SGHRS, CDR2 YFSETQ. There are 11 residues in the CDR3. The CDR3 loop reads CASSLEHEAFF. Here the CDR3 DNA reads TGCGCCAGCAGCTTGGAACATGAAGCTTTCTTT.

This clonotype has at least ten counts. This rearrangement joins TRBV7-8 to TRBJ2-1; 12 nucleotides align to TRBD2. Germline CDR1 and CDR2: SGHVS and FQNEAQ. Germline trimming cut 4 bases from V and 13 bases from J; bases unmatched to any gene: 11. The CDR3 contains 15 residues. The CDR3 is CASSSGLAGSSPQFF. CDR3 bases: TGTGCCAGCAGCTCTGGACTAGCGGGGAGCTCCCCCCAGTTCTTC.

This clonotype was seen repeatedly, ten times or more. This chain joins TRBV28 and TRBJ2-1; 7 bases map to TRBD2. The V gene end was trimmed by 2 bases and the J gene end by 7 bases; junction bases not matched to a gene: 5. CDR3 length: 14 amino acids. The germline CDR1 and CDR2 sequences are MDHEN and SYDVKM. The CDR3 DNA reads as TGTGCCAGCAGTTTAGGGAGGGTGAAGAATGAGCAGTTCTTC. This encodes CASSLGRVKNEQFF.